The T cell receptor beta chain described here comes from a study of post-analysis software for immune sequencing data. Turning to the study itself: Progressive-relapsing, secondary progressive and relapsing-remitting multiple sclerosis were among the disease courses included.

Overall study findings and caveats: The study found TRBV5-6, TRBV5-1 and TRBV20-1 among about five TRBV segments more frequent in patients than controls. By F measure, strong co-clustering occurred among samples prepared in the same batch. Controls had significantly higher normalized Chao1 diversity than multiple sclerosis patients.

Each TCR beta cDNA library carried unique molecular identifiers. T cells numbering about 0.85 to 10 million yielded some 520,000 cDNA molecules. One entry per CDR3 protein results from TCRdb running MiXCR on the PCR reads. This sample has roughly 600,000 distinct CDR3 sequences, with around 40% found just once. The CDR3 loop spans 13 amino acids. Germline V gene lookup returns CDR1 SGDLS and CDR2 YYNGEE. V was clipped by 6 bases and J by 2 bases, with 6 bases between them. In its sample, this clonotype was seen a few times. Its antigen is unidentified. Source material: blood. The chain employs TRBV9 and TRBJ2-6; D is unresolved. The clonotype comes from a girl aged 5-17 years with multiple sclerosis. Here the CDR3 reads CASNQPGANVLTF. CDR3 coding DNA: TGTGCCAGCAATCAACCTGGGGCCAACGTCCTGACTTTC.